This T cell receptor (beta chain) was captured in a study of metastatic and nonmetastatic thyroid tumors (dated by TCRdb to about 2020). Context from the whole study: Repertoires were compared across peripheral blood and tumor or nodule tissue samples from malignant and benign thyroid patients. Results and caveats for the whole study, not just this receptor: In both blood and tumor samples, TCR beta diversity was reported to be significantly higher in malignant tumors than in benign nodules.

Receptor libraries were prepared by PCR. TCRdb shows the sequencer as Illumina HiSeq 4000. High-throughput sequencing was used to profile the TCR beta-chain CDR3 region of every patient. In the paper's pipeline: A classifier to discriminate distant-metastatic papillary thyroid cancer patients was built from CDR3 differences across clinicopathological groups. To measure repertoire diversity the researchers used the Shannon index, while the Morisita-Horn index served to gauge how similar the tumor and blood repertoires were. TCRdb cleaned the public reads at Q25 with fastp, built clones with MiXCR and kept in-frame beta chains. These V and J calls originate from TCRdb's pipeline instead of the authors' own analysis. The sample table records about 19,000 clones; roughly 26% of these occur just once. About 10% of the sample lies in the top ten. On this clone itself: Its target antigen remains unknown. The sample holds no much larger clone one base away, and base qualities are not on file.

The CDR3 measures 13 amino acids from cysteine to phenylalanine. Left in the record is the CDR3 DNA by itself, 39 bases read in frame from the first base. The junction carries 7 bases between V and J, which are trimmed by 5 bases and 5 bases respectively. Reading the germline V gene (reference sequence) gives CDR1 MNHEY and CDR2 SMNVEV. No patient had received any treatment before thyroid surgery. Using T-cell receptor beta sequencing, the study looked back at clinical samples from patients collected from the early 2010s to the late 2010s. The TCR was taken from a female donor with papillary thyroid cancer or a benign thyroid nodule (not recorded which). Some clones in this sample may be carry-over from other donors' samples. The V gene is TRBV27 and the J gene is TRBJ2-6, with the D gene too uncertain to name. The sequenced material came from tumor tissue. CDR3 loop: CASSPTRANVLTF. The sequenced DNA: TGTGCCAGCAGTCCGACCCGGGCCAACGTCCTGACTTTC.